Below are 21 T cell receptor beta chains sequenced from a single sample in a study of blood T cell repertoires in COVID-19. Sequenced by immunoSEQ multiplex PCR; TCRdb stores in-frame clones only, minus some. In the table there are 230,000 or so clones, more than 65% of which are singletons. What was sequenced was peripheral blood. The receptors stem from a woman in her thirties or forties who had recovered from COVID-19.

Concerning this clone: Germline and junction disagree at one end, which may indicate a read error. J is TRBJ2-5 and V is TRBV7-7; TRBD2 aligns across 8 bases. The CDR3 extends over 15 amino acids. CDR1 is SSHAT and CDR2 is FNYEAQ in the germline V gene (reference sequence). DNA of the CDR3: TGTGCTAGCAGCTTAGCGGGGACAAGTCAAGAGACCCAGTACTTC. Protein: CASSLAGTSQETQYF.

This clone was detected a few times. The chain has TRBV27 and TRBJ2-1; D not certain. Germline V gene lookup returns CDR1 MNHEY and CDR2 SMNVEV (reference sequence). With 6 bases removed from V and 4 bases from J, the gap between germline ends came to 4 bases. This CDR3 comprises 11 residues. The chain's CDR3 is CASSRYNEQFF. The CDR3 nucleotides read TGTGCCAGCAGCCGGTACAATGAGCAGTTCTTC.

The chain recombines TRBV29-1 with TRBJ2-2; 9 bases are a match to TRBD1. Germline assignment: CDR1 SQVTM and CDR2 ANQGSEA. This CDR3 has 13 residues. After removal of 4 bases from V and 6 bases from J, the junction contained 3 bases not matched to a gene. Here the CDR3 reads CSVGDREAGELFF. CDR3 in DNA: TGCAGCGTTGGGGACAGGGAAGCCGGGGAGCTGTTTTTT.

This rearrangement joins TRBV12-3 or TRBV12-4 to TRBJ2-3; D not certain. Trimming removed 5 bases at V and 2 bases at J, with 8 bases between. The CDR3 contains 13 residues. The CDR3 loop reads CASSATNTDTQYF. CDR3 bases: TGTGCCAGCAGTGCTACCAACACAGATACGCAGTATTTT.

The gene calls are TRBV9 and TRBJ2-7; D call uncertain. This CDR3 region has 14 residues. Trimming shortened V by 0 bases and J by 2 bases, and 9 bases separated the two germline ends. The germline gives CDR1 SGDLS, CDR2 YYNGEE. The CDR3 here is CASSVDSGTYEQYF. CDR3 coding DNA: TGTGCCAGCAGCGTAGATTCAGGAACCTACGAGCAGTACTTC.

The chain employs TRBV24-1 and TRBJ2-5; TRBD1 agrees at 7 bases. The CDR3 is made up of 14 amino acids. V was clipped by 4 bases and J by 3 bases; unmatched bases: 4. The germline CDR1 and CDR2 sequences are KGHDR and SFDVKD. CDR3 coding DNA: TGTGCCACCAGTGACCTCGACAGGGAAGAGACCCAGTACTTC. It translates to CATSDLDREETQYF.

This chain joins TRBV6-4 and TRBJ1-5; tentatively, D is TRBD1 (6 bases). The ends were cut back, 6 bases at V and 6 bases at J, with 12 bases in the middle. Germline lookup yields CDR1 MRHNA and CDR2 SNTAGT. The CDR3 loop spans 13 amino acids. CDR3 sequence (DNA): TGTGCCAGCAGCCGGGACATTAGTCAGCCCCAGCATTTT. Its protein is CASSRDISQPQHF.

The sample holds a few counts of this clone. This chain uses TRBV4-1 with TRBJ2-7, with D possibly being TRBD2 (5 bases). The germline V and J ends were trimmed by 4 bases and 2 bases, with 15 bases remaining between them. Germline V gene data show CDR1 as MGHRA and CDR2 as YSYEKL. The length of the CDR3 is 15 residues. Here the CDR3 reads CASSLGNQVTYEQYF. The DNA of the CDR3 is TGCGCCAGCAGCCTCGGGAACCAGGTCACCTACGAGCAGTACTTC.

The chain recombines TRBV19 with TRBJ2-2; 12 bases map to TRBD1. The CDR3 is made up of 14 amino acids. Germline lookup yields CDR1 LNHDA and CDR2 SQIVND (reference sequence). V was clipped by 11 bases and J by 6 bases; unmatched bases: 7. CDR3 coding DNA: TGTGCCTCCAGGGGACAGGGGGCCCCCGGGGAGCTGTTTTTT. Its protein product is CASRGQGAPGELFF. The full variable domain, with the rest looked up from reference TRBV19 and TRBJ2-2, is DGGITQSPKYLFRKEGQNVTLSCEQNLNHDAMYWYRQDPGQGLRLIYYSQIVNDFQKGDIAEGYSVSREKKESFPLTVTSAQKNPTAFYLCASRGQGAPGELFFGEGSRLTVL.

The chain uses TRBV5-1 and TRBJ1-4; D may be TRBD1 (5 bases). This CDR3 has 15 amino acids. V shed 0 bases and J shed 2 bases, with 8 bases lying between them. Germline V gene sequence: CDR1 SGHRS, CDR2 YFSETQ. The CDR3 region is CASSLAGGTNEKLFF. The CDR3 nucleotides read TGCGCCAGCAGCTTGGCCGGGGGGACTAATGAAAAACTGTTTTTT.

J is TRBJ1-2 and V is TRBV7-2, with D perhaps TRBD1 (6 bases). The CDR3 sequence is 15 residues long. V was trimmed by 2 bases and J by 3 bases, leaving 13 bases between them. CDR1 and CDR2 from the germline V gene are SGHTA and FQGNSA. The CDR3 is CASSLYGGRDYGYTF. The CDR3 DNA is TGTGCCAGCAGCTTATACGGGGGGCGAGACTATGGCTACACCTTC.

The chain carries TRBV28 and TRBJ2-7; 8 nucleotides match TRBD1. This CDR3 is 18 amino acids long. Trimming cost V 4 bases and J 3 bases; bases outside gene matches: 17. CDR1 MDHEN and CDR2 SYDVKM come from the germline V gene. Here the CDR3 DNA reads TGTGCCAGCAGTTCAATCCCGGGAAGACAGGGGATGTTCTACGAGCAGTACTTC. The encoded protein is CASSSIPGRQGMFYEQYF.

In this sample, this clone turned up a few times. CDR3 residues: CASSLVGGGQGRAFF. The CDR3 coding sequence is TGTGCCAGCAGCTTAGTCGGGGGTGGTCAGGGCCGAGCTTTCTTT. The chain recombines TRBV7-6 with TRBJ1-1; D is possibly TRBD1 (5 bases). The CDR3 is made up of 15 amino acids. Germline V gives CDR1 SGHVS, CDR2 FNYEAQ. V was trimmed by 1 base and J by 10 bases, leaving 19 bases between them.

The chain couples TRBV6-5 to TRBJ1-2; D is perhaps TRBD1 (6 bases). There are 13 residues in the CDR3. V lost 4 bases, J lost 4 bases, and 10 bases lay in between. Germline lookup yields CDR1 MNHEY and CDR2 SVGAGI. The CDR3 coding sequence is TGTGCCAGCAGTTTACAGGGCCTCTATGGCTACACCTTC. This translates into CASSLQGLYGYTF.

The V gene is TRBV3-1 (or the pseudogene TRBV3-2), the J gene TRBJ2-7, with a tentative D call TRBD2 (5 bases). The V end lost 0 bases, the J end lost 6 bases, and 15 bases lay between the germline ends. Per the germline V gene, CDR1 is LGHDT and CDR2 is YNNKEL (reference sequence). CDR3 length: 15 amino acids. The CDR3 nucleotides are TGTGCCAGCAGCCAAGATGGTGGGGTAGGAGGCGAGCAGTACTTC. It codes for CASSQDGGVGGEQYF.

The rearrangement joins TRBV7-8 to TRBJ1-1; 9 bases match TRBD1. This CDR3 has 15 residues. Germline loops: CDR1 SGHVS, CDR2 FQNEAQ. V lost 1 base and J lost 4; bases outside the gene matches: 4. The CDR3 is CASSLVGTGFTEAFF. Written as DNA, the CDR3 is TGTGCCAGCAGCTTAGTCGGGACAGGGTTCACTGAAGCTTTCTTT.

This chain joins TRBV6-4 and TRBJ2-2; the D gene is possibly TRBD2 (6 bases). CDR1 and CDR2 (germline): MRHNA, SNTAGT. With 6 bases removed from V and 2 bases from J, the gap between germline ends came to 28 bases. This CDR3 comprises 20 residues. CDR3 nucleotide sequence: TGTGCCAGCAGGAAGCCGGGGGAGTCTTGGCGGGGATCTAACACCGGGGAGCTGTTTTTT. Its translation is CASRKPGESWRGSNTGELFF.

V and J are TRBV16 and TRBJ2-1; 7 bases fit TRBD2. Germline CDR1 reads KGHSY; CDR2 reads FQNENV. CDR3 length equals 15 residues. With 6 bases clipped from V and 0 bases from J, the junction kept 5 bases outside the gene matches. CDR3 bases: TGTGCCAGCAGTCTGAGCGGGACCTCCTACAATGAGCAGTTCTTC. Its translation is CASSLSGTSYNEQFF. Based on the CDR3 plus reference TRBV16 and TRBJ2-1, the full variable domain is GEEVAQTPKHLVRGEGQKAKLYCAPIKGHSYVFWYQQVLKNEFKFLISFQNENVFDETGMPKERFSAKCLPNSPCSLEIQATKLEDSAVYFCASSLSGTSYNEQFFGPGTRLTVL.

This clone has more than one count but fewer than ten. This chain joins TRBV7-9 and TRBJ2-7, with 7 bases identical to TRBD2. This CDR3 contains 15 residues. V shed 5 bases, J shed 0 bases, and the junction held 7 bases outside the gene matches. From germline, CDR1 is SEHNR and CDR2 FQNEAQ (reference sequence). CDR3 in DNA: TGTGCCAGCAGCCTCTGGGAGGGGAGCTCCTACGAGCAGTACTTC. This sequence encodes CASSLWEGSSYEQYF. The full variable domain, completed using reference TRBV7-9 and TRBJ2-7, is DTGVSQNPRHKITKRGQNVTFRCDPISEHNRLYWYRQTLGQGPEFLTYFQNEAQLEKSRLLSDRFSAERPKGSFSTLEIQRTEQGDSAMYLCASSLWEGSSYEQYFGPGTRLTVT.

The chain combines TRBV2 with TRBJ2-7; TRBD1 matches at 7 bases. The CDR3 sequence is 14 residues long. V lost 5 bases and J lost 5; bases outside the gene matches: 9. Germline V lookup: CDR1 SNHLY, CDR2 FYNNEI. The DNA of the CDR3 is TGTGCCAGCAGTTCACAGGGGTTCTGGGACGAGCAGTACTTC. Its protein product is CASSSQGFWDEQYF. Full variable domain (missing parts from reference TRBV2 and TRBJ2-7): EPEVTQTPSHQVTQMGQEVILRCVPISNHLYFYWYRQILGQKVEFLVSFYNNEISEKSEIFDDQFSVERPDGSNFTLKIRSTKLEDSAMYFCASSSQGFWDEQYFGPGTRLTVT.

The gene calls are TRBV7-6 and TRBJ2-7, with D perhaps TRBD2 (6 bases). The CDR3 sequence is 13 residues long. Trimming removed 2 bases from V and 5 bases from J, with 10 bases in between. Germline CDR1 SGHVS, CDR2 FNYEAQ. For the CDR3, the DNA is TGTGCCAGCAGCTTACGGGGAGGTGACGAGCAGTACTTC. Protein sequence: CASSLRGGDEQYF.